This TCR beta chain was found in a study of blood T cell repertoires in COVID-19. Study-wide context: The samples span acute and convalescent COVID-19 from the United States, Italy and Spain. In each case, the material was cDNA or gDNA derived from T cells, B-cell-depleted T cells, or PBMCs.

Study members were between roughly 18 and 100 years old and lived in about two dozen US regions. Researchers sorted participants into cohorts using their self-reported clinical history. Method: immunoSEQ multiplex PCR; TCRdb's copy keeps in-frame clones and lacks some. In the table there are roughly 200,000 clones, about 85% of which are singletons. As to this clone: At one end, the junction sequence differs from germline, possibly due to a read error.

In germline, CDR1 is SSHAT, CDR2 FNYEAQ (reference sequence). The CDR3 extends over 18 amino acids. This receptor was obtained from a middle-aged man who had recovered from COVID-19. Specimen: PBMCs or T cells enriched from blood (not recorded which). The gene calls are TRBV7-7 and TRBJ2-1, with 12 bases matching TRBD2. CDR3 sequence: CASSQNPAGTSGYNEQFF. DNA for the CDR3: TGTGCTAGCAGCCAAAATCCGGCCGGGACTAGCGGGTACAATGAGCAGTTCTTC. The entire variable domain, with the rest obtained from reference TRBV7-7 and TRBJ2-1, is as follows: GAGVSQSPRYKVTKRGQDVTLRCDPISSHATLYWYQQALGQGPEFLTYFNYEAQPDKSGLPSDRFSAERPEGSISTLTIQRTEQRDSAMYRCASSQNPAGTSGYNEQFFGPGTRLTVL.